The 8 T cell receptor beta chains below all came from one sample that was sequenced in a study of cytotoxic CD8 clonotypes in ibrutinib-treated CLL. The method was immunoSEQ multiplex PCR; TCRdb's version includes in-frame clones alone and lacks a portion of them. Found here are 200,000 or so clones, 79% of them singletons; the top ten hold approximately 10%. Sequenced here: PBMCs, sampled after 12 months of ibrutinib treatment. The source is a human donor with chronic lymphocytic leukemia.

This clone has only a few counts. The chain uses TRBV4-1 and TRBJ2-5, with TRBD2 matching 8 bases. The CDR3 extends over 15 amino acids. Trimming took 4 bases from V and 5 from J; bases not matched to a gene: 9. Germline values: CDR1 MGHRA, CDR2 YSYEKL. In DNA, the CDR3 is TGCGCCAGCAGCCCCACCCGCGGGGGGCGCGAGACCCAGTACTTC. Translating it yields CASSPTRGGRETQYF.

This clone has only one observation. The V gene is TRBV2, the J gene TRBJ2-5; D may be TRBD1 (5 bases). The germline gives CDR1 SNHLY, CDR2 FYNNEI. The CDR3 has 15 residues. The V and J ends lost 7 bases and 5 bases respectively, with 20 bases between them. CDR3 in amino acids: CASKQDQLRVETQYF. CDR3 nucleotides: TGTGCCAGCAAACAGGACCAACTTAGGGTGGAGACCCAGTACTTC.

V is TRBV4-1 and J is TRBJ2-7; D may be TRBD1 or TRBD2 (5 bases each). The V and J ends lost 4 bases and 1 base respectively, with 17 bases between them. This CDR3 has 16 amino acids. CDR1 is MGHRA and CDR2 is YSYEKL in the germline V gene. CDR3 DNA sequence: TGCGCCAGCAGCCCACACCGGGACGGGGCTTCCTACGAGCAGTACTTC. Its protein product is CASSPHRDGASYEQYF.

The V gene is TRBV7-2, the J gene TRBJ2-7; D perhaps matches TRBD2 (6 bases). The CDR3 has 13 amino acids. The V gene's germline CDR1 is SGHTA and CDR2 FQGNSA. V was clipped by 6 bases and J by 4 bases, with 13 bases between them. The CDR3 here is CASSRETGYEQYF. In nucleotides, the CDR3 is TGTGCCAGCAGTCGGGAGACGGGGTACGAGCAGTACTTC.

The chain recombines TRBV6-1 with TRBJ1-5, with D unclear. V was pared by 2 bases and J by 2 bases, with 7 bases between. Germline CDR1 reads MNHNS; CDR2 reads SASEGT. This CDR3 comprises 14 residues. This CDR3 reads CASSESGGNQPQHF. The CDR3 region has the DNA TGTGCCAGCAGTGAAAGCGGGGGCAATCAGCCCCAGCATTTT.

This sequence joins TRBV18 and TRBJ2-3; TRBD1 is a possible D gene (5 bases). V gave up 3 bases and J gave up 2 bases, with 12 bases separating them. Germline V gene sequence: CDR1 KGHSH, CDR2 LQKENI. This CDR3 has 15 residues. For the CDR3, the DNA is TGTGCCAGCTCACCGACAGTGCTCCTCACAGATACGCAGTATTTT. Protein: CASSPTVLLTDTQYF. Variable domain in full (rest from reference TRBV18 and TRBJ2-3): NAGVMQNPRHLVRRRGQEARLRCSPMKGHSHVYWYRQLPEEGLKFMVYLQKENIIDESGMPKERFSAEFPKEGPSILRIQQVVRGDSAAYFCASSPTVLLTDTQYFGPGTRLTVL.

This clone was found a few times. The chain joins TRBV7-8 to TRBJ1-3, with 7 nucleotides matching TRBD1. The ends lost 5 bases at V and 2 bases at J; junction bases unmatched: 6. The germline CDR1 and CDR2 sequences are SGHVS and FQNEAQ. The CDR3 covers 15 residues. The CDR3 reads CASSPRGVPGNTIYF. CDR3 nucleotides: TGTGCCAGCAGCCCCAGGGGGGTGCCTGGAAACACCATATATTTT. The entire variable domain, with the rest obtained from reference TRBV7-8 and TRBJ1-3, is as follows: GAGVSQSPRYKVAKRGQDVALRCDPISGHVSLFWYQQALGQGPEFLTYFQNEAQLDKSGLPSDRFFAERPEGSVSTLKIQRTQQEDSAVYLCASSPRGVPGNTIYFGEGSWLTVV.

The chain has TRBV19 and TRBJ1-2, with TRBD1 matching 7 bases. V shed 5 bases, J shed 2 bases, and the junction held 2 bases outside the gene matches. The CDR3 length is 13 residues. Germline CDR1 LNHDA, CDR2 SQIVND (reference sequence). The CDR3 sequence: CASSLGQNYGYTF. The CDR3 nucleotides read TGTGCCAGTAGTCTGGGACAGAACTATGGCTACACCTTC.